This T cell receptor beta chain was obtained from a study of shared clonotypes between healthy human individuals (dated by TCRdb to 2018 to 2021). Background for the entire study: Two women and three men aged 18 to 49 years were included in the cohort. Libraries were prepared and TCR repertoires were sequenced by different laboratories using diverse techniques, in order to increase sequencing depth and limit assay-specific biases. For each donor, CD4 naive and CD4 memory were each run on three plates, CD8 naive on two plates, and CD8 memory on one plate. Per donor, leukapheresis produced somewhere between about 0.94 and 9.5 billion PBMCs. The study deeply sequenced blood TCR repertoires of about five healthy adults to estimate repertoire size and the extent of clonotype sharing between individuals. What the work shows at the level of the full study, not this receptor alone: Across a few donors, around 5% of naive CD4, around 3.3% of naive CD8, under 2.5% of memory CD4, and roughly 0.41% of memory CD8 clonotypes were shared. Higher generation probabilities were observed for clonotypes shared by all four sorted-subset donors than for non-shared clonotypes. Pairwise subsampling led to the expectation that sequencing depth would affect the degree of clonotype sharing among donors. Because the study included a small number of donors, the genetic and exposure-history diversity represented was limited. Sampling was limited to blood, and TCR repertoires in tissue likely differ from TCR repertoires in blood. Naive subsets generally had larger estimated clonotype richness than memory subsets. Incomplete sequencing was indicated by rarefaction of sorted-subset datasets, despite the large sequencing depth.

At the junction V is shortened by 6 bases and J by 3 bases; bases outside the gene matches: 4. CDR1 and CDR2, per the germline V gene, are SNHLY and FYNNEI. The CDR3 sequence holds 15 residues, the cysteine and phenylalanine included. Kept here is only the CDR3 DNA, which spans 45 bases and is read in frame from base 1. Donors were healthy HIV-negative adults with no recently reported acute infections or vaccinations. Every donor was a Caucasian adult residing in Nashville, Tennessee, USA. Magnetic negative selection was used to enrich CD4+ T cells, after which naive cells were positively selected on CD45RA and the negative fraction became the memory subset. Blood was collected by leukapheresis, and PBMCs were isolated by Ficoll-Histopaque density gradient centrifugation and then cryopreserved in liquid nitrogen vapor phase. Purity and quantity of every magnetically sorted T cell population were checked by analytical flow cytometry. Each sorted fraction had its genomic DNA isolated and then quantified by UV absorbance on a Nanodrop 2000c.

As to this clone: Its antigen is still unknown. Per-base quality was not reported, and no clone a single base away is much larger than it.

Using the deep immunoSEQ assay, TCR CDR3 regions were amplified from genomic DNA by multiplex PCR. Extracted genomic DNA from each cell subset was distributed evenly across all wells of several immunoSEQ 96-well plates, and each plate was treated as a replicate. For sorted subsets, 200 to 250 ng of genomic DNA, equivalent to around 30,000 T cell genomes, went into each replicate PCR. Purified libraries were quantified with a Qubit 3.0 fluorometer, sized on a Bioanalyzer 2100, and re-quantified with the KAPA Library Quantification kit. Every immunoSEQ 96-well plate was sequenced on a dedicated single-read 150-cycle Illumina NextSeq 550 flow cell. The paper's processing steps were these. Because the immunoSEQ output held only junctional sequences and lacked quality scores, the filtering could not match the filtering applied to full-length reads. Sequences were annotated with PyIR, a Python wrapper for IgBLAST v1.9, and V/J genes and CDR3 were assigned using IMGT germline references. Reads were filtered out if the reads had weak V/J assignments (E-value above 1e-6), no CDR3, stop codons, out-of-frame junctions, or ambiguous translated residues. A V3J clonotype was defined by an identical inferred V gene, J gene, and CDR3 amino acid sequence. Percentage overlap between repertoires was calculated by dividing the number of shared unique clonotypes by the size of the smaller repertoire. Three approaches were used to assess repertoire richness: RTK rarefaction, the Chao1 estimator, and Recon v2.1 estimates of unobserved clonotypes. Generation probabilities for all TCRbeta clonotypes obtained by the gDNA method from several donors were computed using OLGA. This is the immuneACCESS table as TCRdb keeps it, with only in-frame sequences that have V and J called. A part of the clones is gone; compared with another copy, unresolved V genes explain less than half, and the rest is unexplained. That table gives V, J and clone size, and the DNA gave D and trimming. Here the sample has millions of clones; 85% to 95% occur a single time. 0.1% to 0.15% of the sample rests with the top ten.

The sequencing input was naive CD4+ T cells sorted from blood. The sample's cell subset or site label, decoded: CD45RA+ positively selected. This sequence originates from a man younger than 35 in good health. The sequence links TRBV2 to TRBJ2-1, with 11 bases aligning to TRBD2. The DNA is TGTGCCAGCAGGATAGCGGGGGGGGACTACAATGAGCAGTTCTTC. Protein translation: CASRIAGGDYNEQFF.